This T cell receptor (beta chain) was captured in a study of memory CD4+ T cells and cytomegalovirus serostatus. Single viable CD3+CD4+CD8-CD45RO+ cells were sorted as the memory CD4+ T cells. CDR3 size: 12 residues. V was cut by 8 bases and J by 1 base, with 9 bases left in between. Per germline, CDR1 MNHNS and CDR2 SASEGT. Using immunoSEQ multiplex PCR, the repertoire was profiled, and TCRdb retains in-frame clones only, with some absent. The table shows about 67,000 clones, with more than 75% occurring only once. The receptor was isolated from an adult in good health and CMV-seropositive. Sequencing input: memory CD4+ T cells from blood. V gene TRBV6-1 combines with J gene TRBJ2-7; D is uncertain. CDR3: CASGDGSYEQYF. CDR3 sequence (DNA): TGTGCCAGCGGAGACGGGTCCTACGAGCAGTACTTC.